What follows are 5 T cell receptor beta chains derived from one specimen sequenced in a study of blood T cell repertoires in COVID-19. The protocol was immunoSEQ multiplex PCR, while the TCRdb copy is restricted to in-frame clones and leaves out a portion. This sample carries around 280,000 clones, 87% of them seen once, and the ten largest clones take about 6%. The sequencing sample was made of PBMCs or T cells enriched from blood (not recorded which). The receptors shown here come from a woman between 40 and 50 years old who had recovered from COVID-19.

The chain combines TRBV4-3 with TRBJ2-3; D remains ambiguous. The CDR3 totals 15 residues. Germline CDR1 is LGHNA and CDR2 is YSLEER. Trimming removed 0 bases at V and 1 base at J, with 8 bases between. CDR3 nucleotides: TGCGCCAGCAGCCAAGATGAGCGCCGCACAGATACGCAGTATTTT. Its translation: CASSQDERRTDTQYF.

CDR3 region: CASSQDFGGGQETQYF. As DNA, the CDR3 is TGCGCCAGCAGCCAAGATTTCGGGGGGGGGCAAGAGACCCAGTACTTC. This chain connects TRBV4-3 to TRBJ2-5, with 8 bases matching TRBD2. This CDR3 is 16 amino acids long. From germline, CDR1 is LGHNA and CDR2 YSLEER. V dropped 0 bases and J dropped 2; count of bases not matched to a gene: 5.

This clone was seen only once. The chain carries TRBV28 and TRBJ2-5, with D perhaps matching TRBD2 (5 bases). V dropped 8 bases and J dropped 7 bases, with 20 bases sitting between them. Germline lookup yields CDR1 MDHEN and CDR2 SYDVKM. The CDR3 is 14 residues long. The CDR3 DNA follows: TGTGCCAGCGGCAAGAGGGTTCCTCCCGGGACCCAGTACTTC. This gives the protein CASGKRVPPGTQYF.

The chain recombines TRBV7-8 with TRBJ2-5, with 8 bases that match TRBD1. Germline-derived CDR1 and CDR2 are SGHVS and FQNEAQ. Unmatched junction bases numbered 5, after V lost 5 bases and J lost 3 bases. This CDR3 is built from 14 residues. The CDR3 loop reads CASSQDRVEETQYF. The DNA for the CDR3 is TGTGCCAGCAGCCAGGACAGGGTGGAAGAGACCCAGTACTTC.

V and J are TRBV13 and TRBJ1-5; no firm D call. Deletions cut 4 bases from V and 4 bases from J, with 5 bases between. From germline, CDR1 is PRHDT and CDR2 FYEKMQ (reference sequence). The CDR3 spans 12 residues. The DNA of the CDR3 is TGTGCCAGCAGCTCGGGAAATCAGCCCCAGCATTTT. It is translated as CASSSGNQPQHF.